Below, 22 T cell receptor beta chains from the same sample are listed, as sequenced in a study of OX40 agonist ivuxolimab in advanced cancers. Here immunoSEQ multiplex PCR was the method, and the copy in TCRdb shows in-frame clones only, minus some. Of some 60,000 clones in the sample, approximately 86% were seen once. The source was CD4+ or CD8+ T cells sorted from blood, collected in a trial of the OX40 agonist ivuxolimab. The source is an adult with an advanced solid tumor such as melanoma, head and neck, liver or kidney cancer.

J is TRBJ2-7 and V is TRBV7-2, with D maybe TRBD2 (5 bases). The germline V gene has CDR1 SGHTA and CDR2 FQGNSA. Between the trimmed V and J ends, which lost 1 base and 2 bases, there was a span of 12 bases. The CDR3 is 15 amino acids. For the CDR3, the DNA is TGTGCCAGCAGCTTAGTCGCGGGTTTCACCTACGAGCAGTACTTC. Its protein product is CASSLVAGFTYEQYF.

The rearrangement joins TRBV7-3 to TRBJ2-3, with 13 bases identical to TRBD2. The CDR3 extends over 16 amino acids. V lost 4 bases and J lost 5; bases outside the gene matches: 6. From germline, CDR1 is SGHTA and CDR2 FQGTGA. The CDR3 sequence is CASSSGLAGAGDTQYF. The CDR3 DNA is TGTGCCAGCAGCTCTGGACTAGCGGGAGCTGGAGATACGCAGTATTTT.

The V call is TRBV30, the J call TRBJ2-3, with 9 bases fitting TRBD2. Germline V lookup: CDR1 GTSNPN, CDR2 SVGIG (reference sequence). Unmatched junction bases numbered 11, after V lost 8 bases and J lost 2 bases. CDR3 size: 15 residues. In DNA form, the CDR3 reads TGTGCCATATCGTTAGCGGGAGAGCCCACAGATACGCAGTATTTT. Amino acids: CAISLAGEPTDTQYF.

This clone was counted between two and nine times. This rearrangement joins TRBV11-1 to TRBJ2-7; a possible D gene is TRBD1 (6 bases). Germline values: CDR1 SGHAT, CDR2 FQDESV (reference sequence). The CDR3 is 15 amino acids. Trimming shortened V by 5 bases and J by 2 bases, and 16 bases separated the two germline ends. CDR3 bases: TGTGCCAGCAGCCGGACAGTTTATGGTCCCTACGAGCAGTACTTC. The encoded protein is CASSRTVYGPYEQYF.

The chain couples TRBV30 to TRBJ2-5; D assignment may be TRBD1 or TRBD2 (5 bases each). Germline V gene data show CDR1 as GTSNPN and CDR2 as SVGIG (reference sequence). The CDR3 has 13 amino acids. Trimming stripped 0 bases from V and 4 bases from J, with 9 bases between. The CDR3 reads CAWSVTGGETQYF. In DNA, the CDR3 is TGTGCCTGGAGTGTAACAGGAGGAGAGACCCAGTACTTC.

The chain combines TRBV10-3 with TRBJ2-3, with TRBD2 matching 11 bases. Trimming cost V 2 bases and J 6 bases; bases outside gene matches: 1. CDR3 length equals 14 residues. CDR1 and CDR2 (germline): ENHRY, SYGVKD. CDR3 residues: CAISETSGGDTQYF. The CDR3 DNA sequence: TGTGCCATCAGTGAGACTAGCGGGGGCGATACGCAGTATTTT.

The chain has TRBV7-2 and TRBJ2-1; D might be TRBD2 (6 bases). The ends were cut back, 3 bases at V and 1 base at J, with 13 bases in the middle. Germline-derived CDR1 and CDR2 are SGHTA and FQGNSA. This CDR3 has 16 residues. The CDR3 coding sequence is TGTGCCAGCAGCTTTTCTCCGGGAGCGTCCTACAATGAGCAGTTCTTC. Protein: CASSFSPGASYNEQFF.

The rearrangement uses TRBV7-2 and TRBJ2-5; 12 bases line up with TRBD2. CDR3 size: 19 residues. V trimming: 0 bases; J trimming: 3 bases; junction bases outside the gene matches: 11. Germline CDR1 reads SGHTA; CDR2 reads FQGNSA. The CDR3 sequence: CASSLAGLAGNDIKETQYF. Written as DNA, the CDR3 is TGTGCCAGCAGCTTAGCCGGACTAGCGGGAAATGATATTAAAGAGACCCAGTACTTC.

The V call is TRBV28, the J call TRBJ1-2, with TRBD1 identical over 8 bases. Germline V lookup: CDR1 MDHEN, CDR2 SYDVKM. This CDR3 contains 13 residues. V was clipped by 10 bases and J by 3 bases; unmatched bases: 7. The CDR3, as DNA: TGTGCCACCGAGACAGGGGTAGACTATGGCTACACCTTC. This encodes CATETGVDYGYTF.

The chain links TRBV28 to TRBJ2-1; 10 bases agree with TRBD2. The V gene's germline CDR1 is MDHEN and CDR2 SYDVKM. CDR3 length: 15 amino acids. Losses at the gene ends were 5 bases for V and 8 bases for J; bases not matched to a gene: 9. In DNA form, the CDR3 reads TGTGCCAGCAGTACTCTAGCGGGAGAAGAGGATGAGCAGTTCTTC. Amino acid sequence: CASSTLAGEEDEQFF.

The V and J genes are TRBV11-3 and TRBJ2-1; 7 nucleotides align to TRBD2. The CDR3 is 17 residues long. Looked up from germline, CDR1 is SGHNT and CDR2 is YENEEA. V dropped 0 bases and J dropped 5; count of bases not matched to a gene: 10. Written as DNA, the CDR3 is TGTGCCAGCAGCTTAGATAGTCGAGCGGGAACGAACAATGAGCAGTTCTTC. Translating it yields CASSLDSRAGTNNEQFF.

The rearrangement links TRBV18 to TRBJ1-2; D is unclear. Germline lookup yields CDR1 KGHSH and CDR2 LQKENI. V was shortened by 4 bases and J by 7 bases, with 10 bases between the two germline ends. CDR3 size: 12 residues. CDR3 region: CASSRPQSGYTF. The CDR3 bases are TGTGCCAGCTCACGGCCACAGTCTGGCTACACCTTC. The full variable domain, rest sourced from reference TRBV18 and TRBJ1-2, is NAGVMQNPRHLVRRRGQEARLRCSPMKGHSHVYWYRQLPEEGLKFMVYLQKENIIDESGMPKERFSAEFPKEGPSILRIQQVVRGDSAAYFCASSRPQSGYTFGSGTRLTVV.

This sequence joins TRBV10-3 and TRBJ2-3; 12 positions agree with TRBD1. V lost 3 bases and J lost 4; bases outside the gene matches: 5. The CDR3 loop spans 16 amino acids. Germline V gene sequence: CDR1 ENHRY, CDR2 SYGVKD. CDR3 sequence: CAISESGTGGSDTQYF. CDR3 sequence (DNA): TGTGCCATCAGTGAATCCGGGACAGGGGGCTCAGATACGCAGTATTTT.

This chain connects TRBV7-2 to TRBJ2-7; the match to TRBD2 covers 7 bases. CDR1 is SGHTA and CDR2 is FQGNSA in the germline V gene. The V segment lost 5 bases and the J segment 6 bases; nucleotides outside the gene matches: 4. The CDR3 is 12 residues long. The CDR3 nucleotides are TGTGCCAGCAGCCGGGACTATTCCGAGCAGTACTTC. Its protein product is CASSRDYSEQYF.

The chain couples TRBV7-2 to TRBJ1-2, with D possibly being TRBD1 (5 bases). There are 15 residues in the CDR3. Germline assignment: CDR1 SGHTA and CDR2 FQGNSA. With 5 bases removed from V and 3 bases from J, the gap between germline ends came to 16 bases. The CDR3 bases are TGTGCCAGCAGCCCCACGGGGAGCAGGGACTATGGCTACACCTTC. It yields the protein CASSPTGSRDYGYTF.

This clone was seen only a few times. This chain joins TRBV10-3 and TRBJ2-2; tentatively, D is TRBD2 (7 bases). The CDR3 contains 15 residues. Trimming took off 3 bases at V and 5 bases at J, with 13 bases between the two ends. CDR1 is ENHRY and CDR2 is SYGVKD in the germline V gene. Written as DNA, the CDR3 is TGTGCCATCAGTGACCGGGGGGCGCCTACCGGGGAGCTGTTTTTT. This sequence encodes CAISDRGAPTGELFF.

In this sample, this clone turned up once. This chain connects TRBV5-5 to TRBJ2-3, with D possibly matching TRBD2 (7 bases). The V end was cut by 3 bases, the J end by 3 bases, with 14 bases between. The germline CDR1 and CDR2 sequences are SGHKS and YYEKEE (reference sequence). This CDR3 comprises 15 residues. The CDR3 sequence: CASSSSGRGTDTQYF. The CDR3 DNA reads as TGTGCCAGCAGCTCTAGCGGAAGGGGGACAGATACGCAGTATTTT.

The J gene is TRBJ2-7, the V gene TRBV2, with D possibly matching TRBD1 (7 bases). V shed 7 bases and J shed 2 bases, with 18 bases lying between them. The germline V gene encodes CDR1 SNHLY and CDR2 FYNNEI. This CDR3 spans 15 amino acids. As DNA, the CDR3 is TGTGCCAGCAATGACGGGCGGGACAGACCCTACGAGCAGTACTTC. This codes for CASNDGRDRPYEQYF.

The CDR3 is CASSPFDLSGSSEQYF. The CDR3 DNA is TGCGCCAGCAGCCCCTTCGATCTCAGCGGGAGCTCGGAGCAGTACTTC. This chain uses TRBV5-1 with TRBJ2-7, with TRBD2 identical over 8 bases. The length of the CDR3 is 16 residues. Trimming removed 4 bases from V and 7 bases from J; junction bases left unmatched: 16. The germline CDR1 and CDR2 sequences are SGHRS and YFSETQ. The entire variable domain, with the rest obtained from reference TRBV5-1 and TRBJ2-7, is as follows: KAGVTQTPRYLIKTRGQQVTLSCSPISGHRSVSWYQQTPGQGLQFLFEYFSETQRNKGNFPGRFSGRQFSNSRSEMNVSTLELGDSALYLCASSPFDLSGSSEQYFGPGTRLTVT.

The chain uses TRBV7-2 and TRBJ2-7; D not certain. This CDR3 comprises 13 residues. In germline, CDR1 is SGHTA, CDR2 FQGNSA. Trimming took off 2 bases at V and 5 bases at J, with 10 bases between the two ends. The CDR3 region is CASSLNLRDEQYF. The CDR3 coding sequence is TGTGCCAGCAGCTTAAACCTGCGCGACGAGCAGTACTTC.

CDR3: CASSPQTRGNQPQHF. The CDR3 DNA sequence: TGTGCCAGCAGCCCTCAGACCCGGGGCAATCAGCCCCAGCATTTT. The chain joins TRBV7-8 to TRBJ1-5; D unclear. Per germline, CDR1 SGHVS and CDR2 FQNEAQ. Deletions cut 5 bases from V and 2 bases from J, with 13 bases between. The CDR3 is made up of 15 amino acids.

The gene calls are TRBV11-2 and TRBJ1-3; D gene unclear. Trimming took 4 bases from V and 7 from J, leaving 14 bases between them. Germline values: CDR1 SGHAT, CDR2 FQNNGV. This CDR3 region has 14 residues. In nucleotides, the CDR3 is TGTGCCAGCAGCTGGGCCAGAGCCGAGAACACCATATATTTT. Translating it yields CASSWARAENTIYF.